This entry lists 15 T cell receptor beta chains sequenced from one sample in a study of monozygotic twins with cystic fibrosis. The protocol was immunoSEQ multiplex PCR, while the TCRdb copy is restricted to in-frame clones and leaves out a portion. The sample has around 27,000 clones, around nine tenths seen once. Input material: blood. Receptors were obtained from a girl aged 2 to 10 with cystic fibrosis.

This clone has only one observation. This chain uses TRBV15 with TRBJ2-7; TRBD1 agrees at 8 bases. From germline, CDR1 is LNHNV and CDR2 YYDKDF (reference sequence). CDR3 length: 16 amino acids. The V and J ends lost 1 base and 4 bases, in that order; junction bases with no gene match: 9. As DNA, the CDR3 is TGTGCCACCAGCAGAGGGCCCGGGACAGGCGCATACGAGCAGTACTTC. Its protein is CATSRGPGTGAYEQYF.

This chain joins TRBV14 and TRBJ1-2; the match to TRBD1 covers 8 bases. Germline CDR1 reads SGHDN; CDR2 reads FVKESK. The CDR3 is 15 residues long. V lost 5 bases, J lost 8 bases, and 13 bases stayed unmatched. CDR3 sequence reads: CASSITGTGWSGYTF. In nucleotides, the CDR3 is TGTGCCAGCAGCATCACCGGGACAGGCTGGAGCGGCTACACCTTC.

J is TRBJ2-7 and V is TRBV15, with 7 positions matching TRBD1. The CDR3 has 16 amino acids. CDR1 is LNHNV and CDR2 is YYDKDF in the germline V gene (reference sequence). Trimming at V came to 3 bases and at J to 5 bases, leaving 13 bases not matched to a gene. The CDR3 protein is CATSRFAGGSLNEQYF. CDR3 nucleotides: TGTGCCACCAGCAGGTTTGCAGGGGGTTCGTTGAACGAGCAGTACTTC.

This chain uses TRBV5-4 with TRBJ2-1; D gene unclear. There are 13 residues in the CDR3. Germline lookup yields CDR1 SGHNT and CDR2 YYREEE (reference sequence). V lost 0 bases, J lost 5 bases, and 6 bases lay in between. This CDR3 is CASSLGGHNEQFF. CDR3 DNA sequence: TGTGCCAGCAGCTTGGGCGGCCACAATGAGCAGTTCTTC.

This chain links TRBV7-8 with TRBJ2-7; 16 positions agree with TRBD2. Germline-derived CDR1 and CDR2 are SGHVS and FQNEAQ. Germline trimming cut 5 bases from V and 4 bases from J; bases unmatched to any gene: 14. CDR3 length: 19 amino acids. CDR3 in amino acids: CASSLETGLAGGLGYEQYF. The CDR3 nucleotides are TGTGCCAGCAGCCTAGAGACGGGACTAGCGGGGGGGCTGGGTTACGAGCAGTACTTC.

J is TRBJ1-2 and V is TRBV2; 7 positions match TRBD1. CDR1 is SNHLY and CDR2 is FYNNEI in the germline V gene. The CDR3 is 14 amino acids. V was pared by 0 bases and J by 10 bases, with 8 bases of the junction left unmatched. This CDR3 reads CASSEARGQWDYTF. The CDR3 DNA reads TGTGCCAGCAGTGAAGCGAGGGGACAGTGGGACTACACCTTC.

This chain uses TRBV9 with TRBJ2-5, with no clear D. Germline lookup yields CDR1 SGDLS and CDR2 YYNGEE. This CDR3 contains 14 residues. Between the trimmed V and J ends, which lost 4 bases and 1 base, there was a span of 11 bases. CDR3 protein: CASSRTIFQETQYF. The CDR3 DNA sequence: TGTGCCAGCAGCCGGACGATTTTCCAAGAGACCCAGTACTTC.

This CDR3 is CAISESAGSNEKLFF. As DNA, the CDR3 is TGTGCCATCAGTGAGTCGGCGGGGTCTAATGAAAAACTGTTTTTT. V usage is TRBV10-3 and J usage is TRBJ1-4; D gene ambiguous. With 0 bases removed from V and 3 bases from J, the gap between germline ends came to 8 bases. Looked up from germline, CDR1 is ENHRY and CDR2 is SYGVKD. This CDR3 has 15 residues.

This chain connects TRBV15 to TRBJ2-7; D unresolved. Germline V lookup: CDR1 LNHNV, CDR2 YYDKDF (reference sequence). V lost 0 bases to trimming and J lost 2 bases, with 14 bases between them. The CDR3 contains 16 residues. CDR3 in amino acids: CATSREGQARAYEQYF. Written as DNA, the CDR3 is TGTGCCACCAGCAGAGAAGGGCAGGCGCGAGCCTACGAGCAGTACTTC.

The chain is built from TRBV13 and TRBJ2-3, with D possibly TRBD2 on 5 matching bases. Germline V gene lookup returns CDR1 PRHDT and CDR2 FYEKMQ (reference sequence). With 4 bases removed from V and 0 bases from J, the gap between germline ends came to 11 bases. The CDR3 is 15 amino acids. Written as DNA, the CDR3 is TGTGCCAGCAGCTCGAGACTACCGAGCACAGATACGCAGTATTTT. Protein: CASSSRLPSTDTQYF.

This chain links TRBV5-8 with TRBJ1-4; no definite D call. Between the trimmed V and J ends, which lost 0 bases and 3 bases, there was a span of 12 bases. This CDR3 region has 16 residues. Germline loops: CDR1 SGHTS, CDR2 YDEGEE. In DNA form, the CDR3 reads TGTGCCAGCAGCTTGGGTCGGGCGGCGGCTAATGAAAAACTGTTTTTT. Protein product: CASSLGRAAANEKLFF.

The chain has TRBV7-8 and TRBJ1-5; D is unresolved. From germline, CDR1 is SGHVS and CDR2 FQNEAQ. V lost 1 base and J 2 bases, leaving 9 bases between the germline ends. The CDR3 is 15 residues long. CDR3 sequence reads: CASSLDLRGNQPQHF. The CDR3 DNA is TGTGCCAGCAGCTTAGATCTTAGGGGCAATCAGCCCCAGCATTTT.

The chain joins TRBV15 to TRBJ2-7; D is perhaps TRBD2 (6 bases). This CDR3 spans 15 amino acids. V lost 3 bases and J 5 bases, leaving 17 bases between the germline ends. Germline V gives CDR1 LNHNV, CDR2 YYDKDF (reference sequence). CDR3 nucleotides: TGTGCCACCAGCAGTACTATTTCCCCGGGAGACGAGCAGTACTTC. Amino acid sequence: CATSSTISPGDEQYF.

V usage is TRBV14 and J usage is TRBJ2-7; possible D gene TRBD2, 6 bases. With 6 bases removed from V and 6 bases from J, the gap between germline ends came to 9 bases. Per the germline V gene, CDR1 is SGHDN and CDR2 is FVKESK. This CDR3 contains 11 residues. CDR3 amino acids: CASSPGGEQYF. DNA of the CDR3: TGTGCCAGCAGTCCCGGGGGCGAGCAGTACTTC. The full variable domain, its missing parts supplied by reference TRBV14 and TRBJ2-7, is EAGVTQFPSHSVIEKGQTVTLRCDPISGHDNLYWYRRVMGKEIKFLLHFVKESKQDESGMPNNRFLAERTGGTYSTLKVQPAELEDSGVYFCASSPGGEQYFGPGTRLTVT.

This clone came up once. J is TRBJ1-1 and V is TRBV9; D possibly corresponds to TRBD1 (5 bases). Germline V CDR1 and CDR2: SGDLS, YYNGEE. Trimming removed 3 bases from V and 0 bases from J, with 18 bases in between. The CDR3 runs 17 residues. This chain's CDR3 is CASSAGTNGAMNTEAFF. CDR3 DNA sequence: TGTGCCAGCAGCGCGGGGACCAACGGGGCCATGAACACTGAAGCTTTCTTT.